The 19 T cell receptor beta chains in this list originate from one sample, sequenced in a study of blood T cells in healthy people across ages. Together with a sample-barcoded 5' primer, a J-beta primer mix was included in a second PCR lasting roughly 6 to 12 cycles. TCRdb re-derived calls from the 5' RACE reads in MiXCR, one entry per CDR3 protein. In the table there are around 1,900,000 distinct CDR3 sequences, roughly 43% of which are singletons. The sample was blood. The receptor set was obtained from a human donor in good health.

The J gene is TRBJ2-5, the V gene TRBV5-4, with 9 bases identical to TRBD1. The V gene's germline CDR1 is SGHNT and CDR2 YYREEE (reference sequence). The length of the CDR3 is 16 residues. J was trimmed by 5 bases and V by 4 bases; bases with no gene match: 12. CDR3 DNA sequence: TGTGCCAGCAGCAAGTGGGGACAGGGACTGCGGGAGACCCAGTACTTC. The encoded protein is CASSKWGQGLRETQYF.

The rearrangement uses TRBV12-3 or TRBV12-4 and TRBJ2-5; D unclear. CDR3 size: 12 residues. V lost 6 bases, J lost 4 bases, and 9 bases lay in between. The CDR3, as DNA: TGTGCCAGCAGGACTTTACGAGAGACCCAGTACTTC. As protein: CASRTLRETQYF.

The chain recombines TRBV20-1 with TRBJ2-7, with D maybe TRBD2 (5 bases). Trimming removed 6 bases from V and 0 bases from J, with 15 bases in between. CDR3 length: 14 amino acids. CDR1 is DFQATT, CDR2 SNEGSKA, per germline (reference sequence). CDR3 region: CSARSPGSSYEQYF. The CDR3 DNA is TGCAGTGCCCGTTCCCCTGGGAGCTCCTACGAGCAGTACTTC.

The rearrangement uses TRBV7-2 and TRBJ1-1; D not certain. CDR1 SGHTA and CDR2 FQGNSA come from the germline V gene. Trimming removed 2 bases from V and 1 base from J, with 17 bases in between. There are 17 residues in the CDR3. CDR3 sequence: CASSLSRRARENTEAFF. CDR3 nucleotide sequence: TGTGCCAGCAGCTTAAGTAGGAGGGCGCGGGAGAACACTGAAGCTTTCTTT.

The chain links TRBV7-2 to TRBJ2-7; D not certain. The germline CDR1 and CDR2 sequences are SGHTA and FQGNSA. The CDR3 contains 13 residues. Between the trimmed V and J ends, which lost 5 bases and 3 bases, there was a span of 11 bases. CDR3 region: CASSNNVGYEQYF. CDR3 nucleotides: TGTGCCAGCAGCAATAATGTGGGCTACGAGCAGTACTTC.

This clonotype was picked up one time. The rearrangement links TRBV7-8 to TRBJ2-3; 12 bases line up with TRBD2. From germline, CDR1 is SGHVS and CDR2 FQNEAQ. The CDR3 has 17 residues. J gave up 6 bases and V 1 base, and 8 bases lay outside the gene matches. The CDR3 DNA reads as TGTGCCAGCAGCTTAGGGCCGGGGCTAGCGGGGGGGGATACGCAGTATTTT. This encodes CASSLGPGLAGGDTQYF.

This chain joins TRBV9 and TRBJ2-7; D is perhaps TRBD2 (5 bases). The V end lost 3 bases, the J end lost 3 bases, and 19 bases lay between the germline ends. The CDR3 runs 16 residues. Looked up from germline, CDR1 is SGDLS and CDR2 is YYNGEE. CDR3 amino acids: CASSETIGTGFYEQYF. CDR3 nucleotides: TGTGCCAGCAGCGAAACCATTGGCACGGGGTTCTACGAGCAGTACTTC.

Remarks on this clonotype: Since no conserved phenylalanine or tryptophan closes the CDR3, a read error is the likely cause. The chain has TRBV5-1 and TRBJ2-3; D gene unclear. Germline V gives CDR1 SGHRS, CDR2 YFSETQ. The CDR3 consists of 14 residues. The CDR3 region has the DNA TGCGCCAGCAGTTTGGAACAGATTACAGATACGCAGTATTGT. Amino acid sequence: CASSLEQITDTQYC.

The chain combines TRBV9 with TRBJ1-1, with D unresolved. This CDR3 is built from 14 residues. Germline V lookup: CDR1 SGDLS, CDR2 YYNGEE. Trimming removed 1 base at V and 2 bases at J, with 9 bases between. CDR3 nucleotide sequence: TGTGCCAGCAGCGTATCTTCAGGAAACACTGAAGCTTTCTTT. Translating it yields CASSVSSGNTEAFF.

The V and J genes are TRBV6-5 and TRBJ1-1; D is unclear. Germline V CDR1 and CDR2: MNHEY, SVGAGI. The CDR3 totals 17 residues. Trimming shortened V by 0 bases and J by 0 bases, and 14 bases separated the two germline ends. The CDR3: CASSYSKSKGLNTEAFF. CDR3 in DNA: TGTGCCAGCAGTTACTCGAAATCGAAGGGTCTGAACACTGAAGCTTTCTTT.

CDR3 amino acids: CASKGRPSDEQYF. DNA of the CDR3: TGTGCCAGCAAGGGGCGGCCGTCTGATGAGCAGTACTTC. J is TRBJ2-5 and V is TRBV7-2; tentative D call: TRBD1 (5 bases). Looked up from germline, CDR1 is SGHTA and CDR2 is FQGNSA. V shed 7 bases and J shed 11 bases, with 20 bases lying between them. The CDR3 contains 13 residues.

Only a few counts were recorded for this clonotype. V gene TRBV5-1 combines with J gene TRBJ2-1, with D possibly TRBD2 on 6 matching bases. CDR1 is SGHRS, CDR2 YFSETQ, per germline. This CDR3 spans 16 amino acids. The V end was cut by 0 bases, the J end by 2 bases, with 12 bases between. CDR3 nucleotide sequence: TGCGCCAGCAGCTTGGGTAGCGGATACGCCTACAATGAGCAGTTCTTC. This codes for CASSLGSGYAYNEQFF.

The table lists this clonotype with a few counts. The V gene is TRBV13, the J gene TRBJ1-2; a possible D gene is TRBD1 (5 bases). Germline CDR1 and CDR2: PRHDT and FYEKMQ (reference sequence). V gave up 2 bases and J gave up 7 bases, with 20 bases separating them. The CDR3 is 16 residues long. CDR3 residues: CASSLTRDHPWGGYTF. The CDR3 DNA reads as TGTGCCAGCAGCTTAACCCGGGACCACCCATGGGGTGGCTACACCTTC.

This clonotype was observed a handful of times. The chain uses TRBV5-1 and TRBJ2-3, with 12 bases lining up with TRBD2. With V trimmed by 0 bases and J by 6 bases, 5 bases remained unmatched. Per germline, CDR1 SGHRS and CDR2 YFSETQ. The CDR3 is made up of 16 amino acids. The CDR3 coding sequence is TGCGCCAGCAGCTTGGCCTTAGGACTAGCGGGGGATACGCAGTATTTT. It codes for CASSLALGLAGDTQYF.

The chain recombines TRBV6-6 with TRBJ2-7; D is ambiguous. Germline values: CDR1 MNHNY, CDR2 SVGAGI (reference sequence). The CDR3 length is 12 residues. V lost 0 bases and J 4 bases, leaving 4 bases between the germline ends. This CDR3 is CASSYSWYEQYF. CDR3 nucleotide sequence: TGTGCCAGCAGTTACTCTTGGTACGAGCAGTACTTC.

This clonotype was seen only once. The CDR3 coding sequence is TGTGCCAGCAGGAGACACAGGGATTCGGGCGAGCAGTACTTC. The encoded protein is CASRRHRDSGEQYF. The chain has TRBV27 and TRBJ2-4; perhaps TRBD1 as D (6 bases). The last part of the DNA fits TRBJ2-7 better; the J call may be wrong. CDR1 is MNHEY and CDR2 is SMNVEV in the germline V gene (reference sequence). This CDR3 is 14 amino acids long.

The chain employs TRBV27 and TRBJ2-7; tentative D call: TRBD2 (6 bases). This CDR3 region has 13 residues. Per the germline V gene, CDR1 is MNHEY and CDR2 is SMNVEV (reference sequence). V was shortened by 6 bases and J by 2 bases, with 11 bases between the two germline ends. The CDR3 nucleotides read TGTGCCAGCAGACCGGGACTGACCTACGAGCAGTACTTC. Translation: CASRPGLTYEQYF.

The DNA for the CDR3 is TGCAGCGAGGTGGGCGGGAACTACAATGAGCAGTTCTTC. Translating it yields CSEVGGNYNEQFF. This chain links TRBV29-1 with TRBJ2-1; possibly TRBD2 for D (6 bases). CDR3 length: 13 amino acids. Germline V gene data show CDR1 as SQVTM and CDR2 as ANQGSEA. The V and J ends lost 7 bases and 3 bases respectively, with 13 bases between them.

This chain connects TRBV19 to TRBJ1-5; D unclear. The CDR3 totals 13 residues. Germline-derived CDR1 and CDR2 are LNHDA and SQIVND (reference sequence). V lost 4 bases to trimming and J lost 4 bases, with 8 bases between them. CDR3 loop: CASSTGRNQPQHF. In DNA, the CDR3 is TGTGCCAGTAGTACAGGCCGAAATCAGCCCCAGCATTTT.